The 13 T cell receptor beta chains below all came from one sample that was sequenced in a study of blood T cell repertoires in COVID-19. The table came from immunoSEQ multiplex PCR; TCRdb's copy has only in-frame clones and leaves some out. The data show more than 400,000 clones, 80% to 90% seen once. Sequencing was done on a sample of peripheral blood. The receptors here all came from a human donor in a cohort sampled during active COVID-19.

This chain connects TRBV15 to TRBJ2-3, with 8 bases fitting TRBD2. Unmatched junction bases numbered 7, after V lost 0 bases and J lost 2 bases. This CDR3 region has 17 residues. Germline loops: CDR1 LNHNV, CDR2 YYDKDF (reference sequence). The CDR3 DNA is TGTGCCACCAGCAGAGATCTCAGCGGGAGACCCACAGATACGCAGTATTTT. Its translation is CATSRDLSGRPTDTQYF. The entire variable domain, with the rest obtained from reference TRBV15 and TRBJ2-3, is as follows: DAMVIQNPRYQVTQFGKPVTLSCSQTLNHNVMYWYQQKSSQAPKLLFHYYDKDFNNEADTPDNFQSRRPNTSFCFLDIRSPGLGDTAMYLCATSRDLSGRPTDTQYFGPGTRLTVL.

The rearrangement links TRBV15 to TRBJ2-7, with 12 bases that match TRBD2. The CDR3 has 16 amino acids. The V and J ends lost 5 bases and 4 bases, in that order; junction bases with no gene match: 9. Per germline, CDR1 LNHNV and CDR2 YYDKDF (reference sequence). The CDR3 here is CATSRYPSGRGYEQYF. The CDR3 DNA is TGTGCCACCAGCCGATATCCTAGCGGGAGGGGTTACGAGCAGTACTTC.

The CDR3 spells CASSYTQTGPCTF. The CDR3 DNA follows: TGTGCCAGCAGTTACACGCAGACAGGGCCGTGCACCTTC. This rearrangement joins TRBV6-5 to TRBJ1-2; 7 bases map to TRBD1. The CDR3 is 13 amino acids. The V segment lost 2 bases and the J segment 13 bases; nucleotides outside the gene matches: 10. The germline V gene has CDR1 MNHEY and CDR2 SVGAGI.

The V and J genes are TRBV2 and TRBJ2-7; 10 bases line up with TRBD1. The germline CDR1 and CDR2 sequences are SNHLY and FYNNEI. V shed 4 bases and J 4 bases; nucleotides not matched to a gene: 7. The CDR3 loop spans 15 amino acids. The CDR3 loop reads CASSGATGGPYEQYF. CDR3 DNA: TGTGCCAGCAGTGGTGCGACAGGGGGCCCGTACGAGCAGTACTTC.

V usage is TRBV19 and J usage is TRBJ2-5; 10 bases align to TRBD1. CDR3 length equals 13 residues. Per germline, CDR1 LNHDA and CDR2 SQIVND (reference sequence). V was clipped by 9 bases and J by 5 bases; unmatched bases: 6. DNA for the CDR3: TGTGCCAGCGCCCCGGGACAGGGGGAGACCCAGTACTTC. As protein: CASAPGQGETQYF.

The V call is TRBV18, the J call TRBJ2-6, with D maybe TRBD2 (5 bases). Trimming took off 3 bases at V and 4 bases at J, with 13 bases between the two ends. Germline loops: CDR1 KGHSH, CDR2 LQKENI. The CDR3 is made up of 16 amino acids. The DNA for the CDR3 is TGTGCCAGCTCACCGAATCTCGGGGTCGGGGCCAACGTCCTGACTTTC. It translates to CASSPNLGVGANVLTF.

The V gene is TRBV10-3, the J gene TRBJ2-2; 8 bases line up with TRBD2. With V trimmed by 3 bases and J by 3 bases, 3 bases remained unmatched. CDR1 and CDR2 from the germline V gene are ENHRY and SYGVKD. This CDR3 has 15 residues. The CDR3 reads CAISEREGDTGELFF. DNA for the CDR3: TGTGCCATCAGTGAACGGGAGGGGGACACCGGGGAGCTGTTTTTT.

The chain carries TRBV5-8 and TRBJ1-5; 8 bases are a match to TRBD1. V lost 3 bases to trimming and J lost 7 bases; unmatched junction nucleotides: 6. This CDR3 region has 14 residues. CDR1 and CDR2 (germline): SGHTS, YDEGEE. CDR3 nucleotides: TGTGCCAGCAGCTGGGACAGGAGAAGACAGCCCCAGCATTTT. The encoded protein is CASSWDRRRQPQHF.

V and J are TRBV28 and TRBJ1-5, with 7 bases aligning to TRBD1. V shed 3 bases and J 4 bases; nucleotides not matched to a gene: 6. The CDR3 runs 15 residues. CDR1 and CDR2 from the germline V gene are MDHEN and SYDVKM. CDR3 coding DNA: TGTGCCAGCAGTTTCCAGGGGGTAGATAATCAGCCCCAGCATTTT. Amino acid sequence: CASSFQGVDNQPQHF.

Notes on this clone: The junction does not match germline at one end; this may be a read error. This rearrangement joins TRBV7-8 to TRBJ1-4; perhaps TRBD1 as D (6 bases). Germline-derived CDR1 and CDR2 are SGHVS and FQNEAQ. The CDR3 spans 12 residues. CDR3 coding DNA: TGTGCCAGCAGCGAAGACCGGGACACCTTGTTCTTT. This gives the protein CASSEDRDTLFF.

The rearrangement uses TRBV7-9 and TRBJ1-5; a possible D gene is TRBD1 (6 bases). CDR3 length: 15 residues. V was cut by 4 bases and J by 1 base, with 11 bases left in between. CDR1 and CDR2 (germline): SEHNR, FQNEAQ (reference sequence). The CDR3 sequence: CASSSHGQSNQPQHF. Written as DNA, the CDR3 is TGTGCCAGCAGCTCTCATGGACAGAGCAATCAGCCCCAGCATTTT.

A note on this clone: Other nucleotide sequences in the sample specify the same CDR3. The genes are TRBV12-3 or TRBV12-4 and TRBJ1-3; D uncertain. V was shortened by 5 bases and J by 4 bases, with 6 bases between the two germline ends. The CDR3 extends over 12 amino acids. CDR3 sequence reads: CASSPTGNTIYF. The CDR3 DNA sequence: TGTGCCAGCAGTCCAACAGGAAACACCATATATTTT.

In DNA, the CDR3 is TGTGCCAGTAGCCCCGGACTAGCGGGGATCTACGAGCAGTACTTC. This encodes CASSPGLAGIYEQYF. This chain links TRBV19 with TRBJ2-7; 12 nucleotides match TRBD2. The CDR3 is 15 amino acids. The V and J ends lost 6 bases and 3 bases, in that order; junction bases with no gene match: 6. Germline loops: CDR1 LNHDA, CDR2 SQIVND (reference sequence).